A single sample gave rise to the 2 T cell receptor beta chains below, sequenced in a study of blood T cell repertoires in COVID-19. TCRdb's table, derived via immunoSEQ multiplex PCR, lists solely in-frame clones and lacks some. The table shows 83,000 or so clones, with approximately 78% occurring only once. Sample: peripheral blood. All receptors come from a human donor in a cohort sampled during active COVID-19.

This chain uses TRBV5-4 with TRBJ1-4; 7 bases are a match to TRBD1. The CDR3 runs 14 residues. After removal of 4 bases from V and 5 bases from J, the junction contained 5 bases not matched to a gene. Looked up from germline, CDR1 is SGHNT and CDR2 is YYREEE (reference sequence). Here the CDR3 DNA reads TGTGCCAGCAGCCTGGGACAGTCAAATGAAAAACTGTTTTTT. Its translation is CASSLGQSNEKLFF. Drawing the rest from reference TRBV5-4 and TRBJ1-4, the complete variable domain is ETGVTQSPTHLIKTRGQQVTLRCSSQSGHNTVSWYQQALGQGPQFIFQYYREEENGRGNFPPRFSGLQFPNYSSELNVNALELDDSALYLCASSLGQSNEKLFFGSGTQLSVL.

This chain joins TRBV28 and TRBJ2-7, with D maybe TRBD2 (6 bases). In germline, CDR1 is MDHEN, CDR2 SYDVKM. V was trimmed by 2 bases and J by 4 bases, leaving 6 bases between them. The CDR3 totals 12 residues. The CDR3 nucleotides are TGTGCCAGCAGTTTAGGAGGGTACGAGCAGTACTTC. It is translated as CASSLGGYEQYF.